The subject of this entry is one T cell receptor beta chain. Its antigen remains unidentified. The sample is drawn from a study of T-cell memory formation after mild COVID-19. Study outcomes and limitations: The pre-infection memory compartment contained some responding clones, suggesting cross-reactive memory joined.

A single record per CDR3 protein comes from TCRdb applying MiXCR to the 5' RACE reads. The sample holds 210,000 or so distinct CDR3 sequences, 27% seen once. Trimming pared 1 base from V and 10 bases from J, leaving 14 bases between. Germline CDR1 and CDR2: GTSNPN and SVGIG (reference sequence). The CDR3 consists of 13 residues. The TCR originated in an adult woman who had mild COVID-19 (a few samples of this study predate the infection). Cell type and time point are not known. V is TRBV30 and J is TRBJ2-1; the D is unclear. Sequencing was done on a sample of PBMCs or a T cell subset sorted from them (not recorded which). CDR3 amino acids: CAWSGPSSDEQFF. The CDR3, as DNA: TGTGCCTGGAGTGGCCCGTCAAGCGACGAGCAGTTCTTC.